This is a list of T cell receptor beta chains from one sample in a study of CD8+ T cells in alopecia areata. The protocol was immunoSEQ multiplex PCR, while the TCRdb copy is restricted to in-frame clones and leaves out a portion. In the table there are 200,000 to 250,000 clones, approximately 45% of which are singletons. The sequencing here drew on CD4+ T cells sorted from blood, taken at approximately week 36, from a patient treated with tofacitinib. The receptors stem from a human donor with alopecia areata. Both conserved end residues are part of each CDR3. Each record gives: clone size, D gene, J gene, V gene, CDR3 protein, CDR3 DNA. A D gene is named only where the DNA matches it firmly. Not all rows give a size; the values are once, few, many and, for expanded clones, a class.

size: NA; D: TRBD2; J: TRBJ2-7; V: TRBV29-1; CDR3: CSGRLAGGPNEQYF; DNA: TGCAGCGGTCGCCTAGCGGGTGGGCCCAACGAGCAGTACTTC
size: few; D: TRBD1; J: TRBJ2-1; V: TRBV30; CDR3: CARTGRYNEQFF; DNA: TGTGCCCGGACAGGGAGGTACAATGAGCAGTTCTTC
size: NA; D: NA; J: TRBJ2-3; V: TRBV10-3; CDR3: CAFGGPGTDTQYF; DNA: TGTGCCTTTGGAGGGCCAGGCACAGATACGCAGTATTTT
size: NA; D: NA; J: TRBJ2-1; V: TRBV2; CDR3: CASSPEADKSEQFF; DNA: TGTGCCAGCAGCCCGGAGGCCGACAAAAGTGAGCAGTTCTTC
size: NA; D: TRBD2; J: TRBJ2-5; V: TRBV11-2; CDR3: CASSKGLAGEMETQYF; DNA: TGTGCCAGCAGCAAGGGACTAGCGGGAGAAATGGAGACCCAGTACTTC
size: few; D: NA; J: TRBJ1-2; V: TRBV9; CDR3: CASSVGLLNYGYTF; DNA: TGTGCCAGCAGCGTCGGACTCCTGAACTATGGCTACACCTTC
size: NA; D: NA; J: TRBJ2-7; V: TRBV20-1; CDR3: CSAAGRGEQYF; DNA: TGCAGTGCGGCGGGACGGGGCGAGCAGTACTTC
size: NA; D: TRBD2; J: TRBJ2-3; V: TRBV9; CDR3: CASSAAPSGSMDTQYF; DNA: TGTGCCAGCAGCGCGGCTCCTAGCGGGAGTATGGATACGCAGTATTTT
size: NA; D: NA; J: TRBJ1-5; V: TRBV2; CDR3: CASSEVAGSNQPQHF; DNA: TGTGCCAGCAGTGAAGTCGCAGGGAGCAATCAGCCCCAGCATTTT
size: NA; D: TRBD1; J: TRBJ1-1; V: TRBV27; CDR3: CASSYRGQEAFF; DNA: TGTGCCAGCAGTTACAGGGGACAGGAAGCTTTCTTT
size: NA; D: TRBD1; J: TRBJ2-2; V: TRBV4-2; CDR3: CASSQDRRGQGRIGELFF; DNA: TGTGCCAGCAGCCAAGATCGGAGGGGACAGGGTAGAATCGGGGAGCTGTTTTTT
size: once; D: NA; J: TRBJ2-7; V: TRBV4-1; CDR3: CASSLTTLSYEQYF; DNA: TGCGCCAGCAGCCTCACGACGCTCTCCTACGAGCAGTACTTC
size: few; D: NA; J: TRBJ1-1; V: TRBV6-5; CDR3: CASHPSGNTEAFF; DNA: TGTGCCAGCCACCCTTCGGGGAACACTGAAGCTTTCTTT
size: few; D: NA; J: TRBJ1-2; V: TRBV7-2; CDR3: CASSLGEYGYTF; DNA: TGTGCCAGCAGCTTAGGAGAATATGGCTACACCTTC
size: NA; D: TRBD1; J: TRBJ2-5; V: TRBV4-2; CDR3: CASSRGQQETQYF; DNA: TGTGCCAGCAGCCGGGGACAGCAAGAGACCCAGTACTTC
size: NA; D: TRBD1; J: TRBJ2-5; V: TRBV5-4; CDR3: CASSLSAGGIETQYF; DNA: TGTGCCAGCAGCTTGTCTGCAGGGGGAATAGAGACCCAGTACTTC
size: few; D: NA; J: TRBJ2-1; V: TRBV4-1; CDR3: CASSQGSSVAYNEQFF; DNA: TGCGCCAGCAGCCAAGGGTCTAGCGTAGCCTACAATGAGCAGTTCTTC
size: NA; D: NA; J: TRBJ1-1; V: TRBV2; CDR3: CASSVRQVDTEAFF; DNA: TGTGCCAGCAGTGTCCGACAGGTAGACACTGAAGCTTTCTTT
size: few; D: TRBD1; J: TRBJ1-5; V: TRBV23-1; CDR3: CASTGQGALNQPQHF; DNA: TGCGCCAGCACAGGACAGGGGGCCCTTAATCAGCCCCAGCATTTT
size: few; D: NA; J: TRBJ2-3; V: TRBV27; CDR3: CASRRELDTQYF; DNA: TGTGCCAGCCGACGGGAGCTGGATACGCAGTATTTT
size: NA; D: NA; J: TRBJ2-6; V: TRBV30; CDR3: CAWSHGYSGANVLTF; DNA: TGTGCCTGGAGCCACGGATACTCTGGGGCCAACGTCCTGACTTTC
size: NA; D: NA; J: TRBJ1-2; V: TRBV4-2; CDR3: CASSPPGRENYGYTF; DNA: TGTGCCAGCAGCCCCCCCGGGAGAGAAAACTATGGCTACACCTTC
size: few; D: NA; J: TRBJ2-6; V: TRBV5-1; CDR3: CASSLAVLPGANVLTF; DNA: TGCGCCAGCAGCTTGGCCGTCCTTCCTGGGGCCAACGTCCTGACTTTC
size: NA; D: TRBD2; J: TRBJ2-1; V: TRBV9; CDR3: CASSPLGLAGGNEQFF; DNA: TGTGCCAGCAGCCCACTGGGACTAGCTGGGGGGAATGAGCAGTTCTTC
size: NA; D: NA; J: TRBJ2-6; V: TRBV29-1; CDR3: CSVEDSPPPGRTGANVLTF; DNA: TGCAGCGTTGAAGATTCACCTCCCCCAGGGCGGACTGGGGCCAACGTCCTGACTTTC
size: few; D: NA; J: TRBJ1-5; V: TRBV4-1; CDR3: CASSQAAQSGSSQPQHF; DNA: TGCGCCAGCAGCCAAGCTGCACAGTCGGGGTCTTCTCAGCCCCAGCATTTT
size: few; D: TRBD1; J: TRBJ1-4; V: TRBV5-1; CDR3: CASSSAGTGWNPTNEKLFF; DNA: TGCGCCAGCAGCAGCGCCGGGACAGGGTGGAATCCGACTAATGAAAAACTGTTTTTT
size: NA; D: NA; J: TRBJ1-4; V: TRBV28; CDR3: CASSQGRAEKLFF; DNA: TGTGCCAGCAGTCAGGGGAGGGCTGAAAAACTGTTTTTT
size: few; D: NA; J: TRBJ2-1; V: TRBV20-1; CDR3: CSAVREEQFF; DNA: TGCAGTGCTGTTCGCGAGGAGCAGTTCTTC